This TCR beta chain was sequenced for a study of blood T cell repertoires in COVID-19 (dated by TCRdb to 2019 to 2021). Broadly, across the study: Samples from collaborators originated in the United States, Italy and Spain and spanned both the acute and convalescent phases of COVID-19. The material from the prospective study consisted of cDNA or gDNA derived from T cells, B-cell-depleted T cells, or PBMCs. Deeply sampled blood TCRbeta repertoires from subjects exposed to, actively infected with, or recovered from COVID-19 were included in the dataset. The repertoires were released in a freely available public database meant as a resource for research on the immune response to SARS-CoV-2. The samples were drawn from the first 160 participants of the ongoing ImmuneRACE study and from over a thousand subjects provided by 6 global collaborators. The sample metadata nearly always contained a de-identified subject ID, COVID-19 status, age in years and sex. Where available, HLA class I and class II types were obtained from metadata supplied by the sample provider rather than from assay-based typing.

The CDR3 starts with the cysteine, ends with the phenylalanine, and has 15 residues. This entry keeps only the CDR3 DNA: 45 bases, framed from base 1. V lost 5 bases and J lost 8 bases, and the count of bases not matched to a germline gene is 9. For CDR1 and CDR2, the germline V gene lists SGHTA and FQGTGA. The collaborating institutions used their own protocols to collect whole blood in K2EDTA tubes. For TCRbeta analysis, collaborator samples were shipped as frozen whole blood, as isolated PBMCs, or as DNA extracted from either sample type. TCRbeta CDR3 regions were amplified from genomic DNA by means of the immunoSEQ Assay, a bias-controlled multiplex PCR. In the original analysis: Nucleated cell counts per sample were estimated from amplification of reference gene primers within the assay. Sequence reads were collapsed and filtered to measure the absolute abundance of every unique TCRbeta CDR3 rearrangement. For each sample, productive Simpson clonality was calculated by taking the square root of Simpson's diversity index across productive rearrangements. TCRdb mirrors the immuneACCESS table, restricted to in-frame sequences. Some clones are absent from its copies; in checked studies, under half trace to an unresolved V gene, and the reason for the others is unknown. Clonal size and the V and J genes are those of that table, whereas D and trimming came from the DNA. The sample table contains just under 150,000 clones; only one count was recorded for approximately 89% of them. Around 1.5% of the sample is taken by the ten largest.

In the case of this clone: Its antigen is not yet known. No base quality values were provided; no much bigger clone lies one nucleotide off.

The paper as a whole reports these results and caveats: How much clinical and demographic metadata was included differed by source and by participant, and the metadata was provided uncurated.

The receptor chain draws on TRBV7-3 and TRBJ2-1; TRBD2 agrees with 10 junctional bases. The sample was peripheral blood. The TCR sequence derives from a human donor in a cohort sampled during active COVID-19. The sequenced DNA is TGTGCCAGCAGCCGCGTAGCGGGGGGCAACTATGAGCAGTTCTTC. It is translated as CASSRVAGGNYEQFF.